This T cell receptor (beta chain) is drawn from a study of CD8+ T cells in alopecia areata. CDR1 is MDHEN and CDR2 is SYDVKM in the germline V gene. Between the trimmed V and J ends, which lost 7 bases and 1 base, there was a span of 20 bases. The CDR3 covers 18 residues. The study, taken as a whole, reports: Across lesional scalp, and particularly alopecia totalis/universalis, clonality surpassed that of normal scalp.

This clone showed up just a few times. Its antigen is unknown. RNA extraction was followed by reverse transcription into cDNA, which acted as the sequencing template. Generated by immunoSEQ multiplex PCR, the TCRdb table keeps only in-frame clones and is missing some. The sample comprises approximately 140,000 clones, 45% to 60% of which are singletons, and about 6.8% rests with the top ten. The origin of this receptor is a human donor with alopecia areata. This chain connects TRBV28 to TRBJ2-6, with D uncertain. Sequencing was performed on CD4+ T cells sorted from blood. CDR3 coding DNA: TGTGCCAGCACCCCATCCGGTGTAGGGCGGTCTGGGGCCAACGTCCTGACTTTC. Translating gives CASTPSGVGRSGANVLTF.